This T cell receptor (beta chain) appears in the sequencing data of a study of T cell responses to AZD1222 COVID-19 vaccine. Regarding the study as a whole: Repertoire collection took place solely once the T cell response had peaked.

Clones were sequenced by immunoSEQ multiplex PCR, and TCRdb holds only the in-frame ones, with some missing. The table lists roughly 120,000 clones, 88% of them singletons. Between the trimmed V and J ends, which lost 3 bases and 4 bases, there was a span of 17 bases. Germline CDR1 is MGHRA and CDR2 is YSYEKL. This CDR3 comprises 16 residues. This clone occurred once. What it binds is unknown. The source of this sequence is an adult in good health. This chain connects TRBV4-1 to TRBJ2-3; TRBD2 is a possible D gene (6 bases). This specimen consisted of peripheral blood, obtained on day 0 of AZD1222 vaccination. DNA for the CDR3: TGCGCCAGCAGCCATGGAGGGGCAGGTGGGGCAGATACGCAGTATTTT. Translation: CASSHGGAGGADTQYF.